This passage covers 18 T cell receptor beta chains from one sample sequenced in a study of CD8 T cells in ankylosing spondylitis. Study-wide points: Characteristic of ankylosing spondylitis blood, it appeared, was a TCR beta motif comprising about 8 highly homologous variants.

These receptors' antigens are unknown. From the 5' RACE reads, TCRdb called clonotypes with MiXCR, one entry per CDR3 protein. The repertoire holds around 540,000 distinct CDR3 sequences, with more than 9.5% as singletons. Sequences were obtained from blood, either unsorted or a sorted T cell fraction (not recorded which). The receptors were sampled from a male donor with ankylosing spondylitis.

This chain links TRBV24-1 with TRBJ1-5, with a tentative D call TRBD1 (5 bases). The CDR3 runs to 16 residues. In germline, CDR1 is KGHDR, CDR2 SFDVKD. With 4 bases removed from V and 0 bases from J, the gap between germline ends came to 12 bases. The CDR3 DNA follows: TGTGCCACCAGTGAAGCGGGACGGGATAGCAATCAGCCCCAGCATTTT. Translating it yields CATSEAGRDSNQPQHF.

This clonotype has a count of ten or more. The chain carries TRBV28 and TRBJ2-1, with TRBD2 matching 8 bases. Trimming cost V 2 bases and J 7 bases; bases outside gene matches: 13. This CDR3 has 17 amino acids. Germline CDR1 reads MDHEN; CDR2 reads SYDVKM. CDR3 coding DNA: TGTGCCAGCAGTTTAAGTATAGGGGTAGCGGGACTGAATGAGCAGTTCTTC. Residues: CASSLSIGVAGLNEQFF.

This clonotype was picked up many times. The rearrangement joins TRBV5-6 to TRBJ2-3, with 8 bases aligning to TRBD2. J was trimmed by 4 bases and V by 4 bases; bases with no gene match: 2. The CDR3 loop spans 13 amino acids. Germline V lookup: CDR1 SGHDT, CDR2 YYEEEE. As DNA, the CDR3 is TGTGCCAGCAGCGCCGGGGGGGCAGATACGCAGTATTTT. It specifies CASSAGGADTQYF.

This clonotype was recorded a few times. The rearrangement uses TRBV20-1 and TRBJ2-5, with 10 bases identical to TRBD2. Trimming took 1 base from V and 2 from J; bases not matched to a gene: 7. CDR3 length equals 16 residues. Germline CDR1 and CDR2: DFQATT and SNEGSKA (reference sequence). As DNA, the CDR3 is TGCAGTGCTAGAGGGGTTAGCGGGAGGTTGCAAGAGACCCAGTACTTC. It specifies CSARGVSGRLQETQYF.

This clonotype has a handful of counts. The CDR3 loop reads CASSAADGTQYF. CDR3 bases: TGTGCCAGCAGTGCGGCGGACGGGACCCAGTACTTC. J is TRBJ2-5 and V is TRBV2, with D unresolved. V gave up 4 bases and J gave up 7 bases, with 10 bases separating them. Germline assignment: CDR1 SNHLY and CDR2 FYNNEI. CDR3 length: 12 residues.

The chain combines TRBV20-1 with TRBJ1-1; possible D gene TRBD1, 6 bases. Trimming cost V 5 bases and J 1 base, with 14 bases left between them. CDR3 length: 14 residues. The germline V gene encodes CDR1 DFQATT and CDR2 SNEGSKA (reference sequence). CDR3 in DNA: TGCAGTGCTTTCCCGCCGGGGGCGAACACTGAAGCTTTCTTT. This encodes CSAFPPGANTEAFF.

V and J are TRBV10-2 and TRBJ2-3; TRBD2 agrees at 7 bases. This CDR3 comprises 19 residues. Germline V gene sequence: CDR1 WSHSY, CDR2 SAAADI. The trim removed 2 bases at V and 5 bases at J, leaving 19 bases unmatched. The CDR3 is CASSERTGGRGSTGDTQYF. The CDR3 DNA reads TGCGCCAGCAGTGAGAGGACGGGAGGTAGAGGAAGCACTGGAGATACGCAGTATTTT.

This CDR3 reads CAIKRATSTDTQYF. CDR3 DNA sequence: TGTGCCATTAAGCGGGCCACTAGCACAGATACGCAGTATTTT. The V call is TRBV10-3, the J call TRBJ2-3; D is possibly TRBD2 (6 bases). Germline V lookup: CDR1 ENHRY, CDR2 SYGVKD. V was shortened by 9 bases and J by 0 bases, with 13 bases between the two germline ends. This CDR3 is built from 14 residues.

The chain is built from TRBV11-2 and TRBJ1-5; D is unclear. Germline CDR1 is SGHAT and CDR2 is FQNNGV. V lost 5 bases and J lost 4, with 12 bases in between. This CDR3 region has 14 residues. CDR3 protein: CASSNGRSNQPQHF. As DNA, the CDR3 is TGTGCCAGCAGCAACGGACGGTCGAATCAGCCCCAGCATTTT. The full variable domain, rest sourced from reference TRBV11-2 and TRBJ1-5, is EAGVAQSPRYKIIEKRQSVAFWCNPISGHATLYWYQQILGQGPKLLIQFQNNGVVDDSQLPKDRFSAERLKGVDSTLKIQPAKLEDSAVYLCASSNGRSNQPQHFGDGTRLSIL.

The chain joins TRBV3-1 to TRBJ2-3; D unclear. CDR3 length: 13 residues. The V gene's germline CDR1 is LGHDT and CDR2 YNNKEL (reference sequence). V lost 4 bases and J 5 bases, leaving 10 bases between the germline ends. As DNA, the CDR3 is TGTGCCAGCAGCCCCTGGGGTGGAGATACGCAGTATTTT. Translating gives CASSPWGGDTQYF.

This clonotype appeared a few times. This CDR3 reads CATSDDRTSGRAFDEQFF. DNA for the CDR3: TGTGCCACCAGTGATGATCGAACTAGCGGGAGGGCCTTTGATGAGCAGTTCTTC. J is TRBJ2-1 and V is TRBV24-1; 13 nucleotides line up with TRBD2. This CDR3 comprises 18 residues. Looked up from germline, CDR1 is KGHDR and CDR2 is SFDVKD. The V gene end was trimmed by 3 bases and the J gene end by 8 bases; junction bases not matched to a gene: 12.

In its sample, this clonotype was seen a few times. The CDR3 sequence is CAVGQGARETQYF. CDR3 coding DNA: TGTGCCGTGGGACAGGGGGCTCGGGAGACCCAGTACTTC. The chain employs TRBV12-3 or TRBV12-4 and TRBJ2-5; 12 bases align to TRBD1. Germline trimming cut 11 bases from V and 5 bases from J; bases unmatched to any gene: 6. The CDR3 loop spans 13 amino acids.

This clonotype has a handful of counts. The genes are TRBV24-1 and TRBJ2-1, with 7 bases identical to TRBD2. The J segment lost 4 bases and the V segment lost 1 base, leaving 6 bases of the junction unmatched. The germline V gene encodes CDR1 KGHDR and CDR2 SFDVKD. This CDR3 is 16 amino acids long. The CDR3 DNA follows: TGTGCCACCAGTGATTTACCTAGCGGCCCGTACAATGAGCAGTTCTTC. Residues: CATSDLPSGPYNEQFF.

This clonotype was found a few times. This chain connects TRBV24-1 to TRBJ2-5; D gene ambiguous. Germline V CDR1 and CDR2: KGHDR, SFDVKD. The germline V and J ends were trimmed by 2 bases and 0 bases, with 9 bases remaining between them. This CDR3 is built from 15 residues. In DNA form, the CDR3 reads TGTGCCACCAGTGATTCAAGCGCCGACCAAGAGACCCAGTACTTC. This sequence encodes CATSDSSADQETQYF.

This clonotype was found many times. The chain recombines TRBV29-1 with TRBJ2-1; a possible D gene is TRBD2 (6 bases). The length of the CDR3 is 13 residues. The germline V gene encodes CDR1 SQVTM and CDR2 ANQGSEA. The V end was cut by 7 bases, the J end by 5 bases, with 15 bases between. In DNA form, the CDR3 reads TGCAGCGCCGATGGGACTGGCAACAATGAGCAGTTCTTC. Its protein product is CSADGTGNNEQFF.

Only a few counts were recorded for this clonotype. The CDR3 DNA follows: TGCGCCAGTAAGAATCAGACAGGGGGCGTTTATGGCTACACCTTC. Its protein product is CASKNQTGGVYGYTF. This chain links TRBV5-1 with TRBJ1-2; 10 positions agree with TRBD1. CDR3 length equals 15 residues. Germline loops: CDR1 SGHRS, CDR2 YFSETQ. The V and J ends lost 8 bases and 5 bases, in that order; junction bases with no gene match: 12.

V is TRBV12-3 or TRBV12-4 and J is TRBJ1-1, with TRBD1 matching over 8 bases. V lost 8 bases to trimming and J lost 5 bases; unmatched junction nucleotides: 7. The CDR3 contains 13 residues. As DNA, the CDR3 is TGTGCCAGCGGCCGGGACAGGAGAACTGAAGCTTTCTTT. Protein sequence: CASGRDRRTEAFF.

This clonotype was seen a few times. The rearrangement uses TRBV2 and TRBJ2-5, with a weak D call TRBD1 (7 bases). The CDR3 totals 14 residues. In germline, CDR1 is SNHLY, CDR2 FYNNEI. Deletions cut 2 bases from V and 1 base from J, with 8 bases between. CDR3 sequence (DNA): TGTGCCAGCAGTGAACAGGGGGGCCAAGAGACCCAGTACTTC. This encodes CASSEQGGQETQYF.